The rows below give T cell receptor beta chains drawn from one sample of a study of blood T cell repertoires in COVID-19. Produced via immunoSEQ multiplex PCR; TCRdb's table is partial and in-frame only. The data show roughly 300,000 clones, 85% to 90% seen once. The sample was peripheral blood. The receptors originated from a human donor in a cohort sampled during active COVID-19. CDR3s include the opening cysteine and the closing phenylalanine or tryptophan. The D gene is left open where the match is weak. Clone size appears in some rows only: once, few, many, or a class for an expanded clone.

V	D	J	size	CDR3	DNA
TRBV4-1	NA	TRBJ1-5	NA	CASSQVPGSNQPQHF	TGCGCCAGCAGCCAAGTCCCGGGGAGCAATCAGCCCCAGCATTTT
TRBV5-4	TRBD2	TRBJ2-2	NA	CASSTKREGRTGELFF	TGTGCCAGCAGCACCAAGCGGGAGGGCCGTACCGGGGAGCTGTTTTTT
TRBV5-4	TRBD1	TRBJ1-1	once	CASSIQGPSGEAFF	TGTGCCAGCAGCATACAGGGGCCTAGTGGTGAAGCTTTCTTT
TRBV5-4	NA	TRBJ1-1	NA	CASRWGDAEAFF	TGTGCCAGCAGATGGGGGGACGCTGAAGCTTTCTTT
TRBV6-2/TRBV6-3	NA	TRBJ2-2	NA	CASSPGGSGYRGELFF	TGTGCCAGCAGCCCTGGGGGGAGCGGGTATCGCGGGGAGCTGTTTTTT
TRBV9	TRBD2	TRBJ2-1	NA	CASSVVGSGSNEQFF	TGTGCCAGCAGCGTAGTTGGGAGCGGGAGCAATGAGCAGTTCTTC
TRBV6-5	NA	TRBJ2-5	NA	CASTQRYRDQETQYF	TGTGCCAGCACCCAGCGGTACCGGGACCAAGAGACCCAGTACTTC
TRBV29-1	NA	TRBJ2-3	NA	CSVELGTDTQYF	TGCAGCGTTGAACTAGGAACAGATACGCAGTATTTT
TRBV7-2	NA	TRBJ1-2	NA	CASSLERSYGYTF	TGTGCCAGCAGCTTAGAACGGAGCTATGGCTACACCTTC
TRBV9	NA	TRBJ2-7	NA	CASSVGDRHREQYF	TGTGCCAGCAGCGTAGGTGACAGACACAGGGAGCAGTACTTC
TRBV29-1	TRBD2	TRBJ2-4	NA	CSVDPGGRGGRNIQYF	TGCAGCGTTGACCCTGGCGGGAGGGGGGGTCGAAACATTCAGTACTTC
TRBV5-6	NA	TRBJ1-2	NA	CASSLWGHPNYGYTF	TGTGCCAGCTCACTTTGGGGACACCCAAACTATGGCTACACCTTC
TRBV3-1/TRBV3-2	NA	TRBJ2-7	NA	CASSQLVTPSYEQYF	TGTGCCAGCAGCCAATTGGTAACACCGTCCTACGAGCAGTACTTC
TRBV20-1	TRBD1	TRBJ1-1	few	CSAEFGTGAFF	TGCAGTGCGGAGTTTGGGACAGGGGCTTTCTTT
TRBV7-8	NA	TRBJ2-7	few	CASSLAARTVAYEQYF	TGTGCCAGCAGCTTAGCAGCCCGGACAGTGGCCTACGAGCAGTACTTC
TRBV3-1/TRBV3-2	NA	TRBJ2-3	once	CASSPSFSGDTQYF	TGTGCCAGCAGCCCCTCCTTTAGCGGAGATACGCAGTATTTT
TRBV3-1/TRBV3-2	TRBD1	TRBJ1-4	NA	CASSRTGQGRLQAEKLFF	TGTGCCAGCAGCCGGACGGGACAGGGTCGATTACAAGCTGAAAAACTGTTTTTT
TRBV3-1/TRBV3-2	TRBD2	TRBJ2-5	NA	CASRGLAGGETQYF	TGTGCCAGCAGGGGACTAGCGGGAGGAGAGACCCAGTACTTC
TRBV6-5	NA	TRBJ2-7	NA	CASRLSGTGAYEQYF	TGTGCCAGCAGGCTCTCCGGGACGGGGGCCTACGAGCAGTACTTC
TRBV5-6	TRBD2	TRBJ2-7	NA	CASSFYSGRTVEQYF	TGTGCCAGCAGCTTCTACAGCGGGAGAACGGTCGAGCAGTACTTC
TRBV7-9	TRBD1	TRBJ2-3	NA	CASSEQGDDTQYF	TGTGCCAGCAGCGAACAGGGGGATGATACGCAGTATTTT